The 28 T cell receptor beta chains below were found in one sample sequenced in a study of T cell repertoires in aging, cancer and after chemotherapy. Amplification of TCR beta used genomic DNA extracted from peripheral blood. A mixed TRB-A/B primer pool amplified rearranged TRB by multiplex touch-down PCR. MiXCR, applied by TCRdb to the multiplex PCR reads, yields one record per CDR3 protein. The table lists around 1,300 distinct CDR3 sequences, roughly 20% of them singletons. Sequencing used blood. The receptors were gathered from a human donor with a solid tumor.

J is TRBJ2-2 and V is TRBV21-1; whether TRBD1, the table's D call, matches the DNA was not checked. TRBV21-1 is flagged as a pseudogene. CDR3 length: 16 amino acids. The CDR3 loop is CASSSYWTGNTGELFF. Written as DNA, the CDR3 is TGTGCCAGCAGCAGTTACTGGACAGGGAACACCGGGGAGCTGTTTTTT.

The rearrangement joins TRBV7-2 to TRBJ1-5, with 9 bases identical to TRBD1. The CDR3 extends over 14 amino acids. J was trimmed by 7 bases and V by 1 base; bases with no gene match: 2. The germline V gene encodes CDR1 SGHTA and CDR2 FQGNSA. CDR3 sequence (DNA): TGTGCCAGCAGCTTAGAAGGGACAGGGCAGCCCCAGCATTTT. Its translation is CASSLEGTGQPQHF.

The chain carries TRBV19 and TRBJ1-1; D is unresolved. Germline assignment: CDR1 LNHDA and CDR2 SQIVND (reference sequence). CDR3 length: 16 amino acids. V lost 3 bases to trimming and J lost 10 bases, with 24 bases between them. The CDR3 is CASSIWAPGAGFGAFF. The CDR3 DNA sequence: TGTGCCAGTAGTATTTGGGCCCCAGGAGCCGGGTTTGGAGCTTTCTTT.

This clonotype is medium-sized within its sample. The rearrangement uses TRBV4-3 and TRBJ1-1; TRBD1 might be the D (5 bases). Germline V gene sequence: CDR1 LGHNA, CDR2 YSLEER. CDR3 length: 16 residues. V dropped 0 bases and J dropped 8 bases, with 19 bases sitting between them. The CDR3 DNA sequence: TGCGCCAGCAGCCAAGACTCTATATCTTGGGACGCGGAAGCTTTCTTT. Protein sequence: CASSQDSISWDAEAFF.

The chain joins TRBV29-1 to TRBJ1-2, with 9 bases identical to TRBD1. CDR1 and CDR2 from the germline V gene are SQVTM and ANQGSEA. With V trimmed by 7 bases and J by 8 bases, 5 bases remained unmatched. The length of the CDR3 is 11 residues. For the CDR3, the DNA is TGCAGCGCGGGACAGGGCTTCGGCTACACCTTC. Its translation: CSAGQGFGYTF.

The CDR3 DNA reads TGTGCCAGCAGCCCTACTGGACAGCTTACGAACACTGAAGCTTTCTTT. Protein: CASSPTGQLTNTEAFF. This rearrangement joins TRBV7-6 to TRBJ1-1; possibly TRBD1 for D (6 bases). The length of the CDR3 is 16 residues. Germline V lookup: CDR1 SGHVS, CDR2 FNYEAQ. Deletions cut 5 bases from V and 1 base from J, with 17 bases between.

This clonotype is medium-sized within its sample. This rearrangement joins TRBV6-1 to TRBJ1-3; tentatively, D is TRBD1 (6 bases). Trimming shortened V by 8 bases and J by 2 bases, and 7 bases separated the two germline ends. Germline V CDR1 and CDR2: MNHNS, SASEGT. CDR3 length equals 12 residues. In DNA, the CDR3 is TGTGCCAGCGGACAGACTGGAAACACCATATATTTT. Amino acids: CASGQTGNTIYF.

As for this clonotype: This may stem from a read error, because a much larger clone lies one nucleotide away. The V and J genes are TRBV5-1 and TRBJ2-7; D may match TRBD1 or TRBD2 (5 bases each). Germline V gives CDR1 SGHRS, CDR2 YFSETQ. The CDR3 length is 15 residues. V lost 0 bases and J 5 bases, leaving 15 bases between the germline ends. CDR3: CASSLGGGSIDEQYF. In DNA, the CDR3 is TGCGCCAGCAGCTTGGGGGGCGGGTCCATCGACGAGCAGTACTTC.

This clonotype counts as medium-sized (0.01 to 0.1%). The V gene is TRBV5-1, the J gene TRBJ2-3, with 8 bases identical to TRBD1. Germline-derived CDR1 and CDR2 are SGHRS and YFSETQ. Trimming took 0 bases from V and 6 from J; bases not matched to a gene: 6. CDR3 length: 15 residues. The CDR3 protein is CASSLGQGALDTQYF. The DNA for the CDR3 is TGCGCCAGCAGCTTGGGGCAGGGGGCATTGGATACGCAGTATTTT.

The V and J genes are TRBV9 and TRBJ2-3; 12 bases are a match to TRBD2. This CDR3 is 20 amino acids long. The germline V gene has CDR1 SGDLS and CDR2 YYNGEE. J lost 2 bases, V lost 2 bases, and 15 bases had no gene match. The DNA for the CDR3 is TGTGCCAGCAGCGTCAGTAGTTCTAGCGGGGGGGGGCTGGACACAGATACGCAGTATTTT. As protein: CASSVSSSSGGGLDTDTQYF. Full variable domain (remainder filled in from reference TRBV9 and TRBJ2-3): DSGVTQTPKHLITATGQRVTLRCSPRSGDLSVYWYQQSLDQGLQFLIQYYNGEERAKGNILERFSAQQFPDLHSELNLSSLELGDSALYFCASSVSSSSGGGLDTDTQYFGPGTRLTVL.

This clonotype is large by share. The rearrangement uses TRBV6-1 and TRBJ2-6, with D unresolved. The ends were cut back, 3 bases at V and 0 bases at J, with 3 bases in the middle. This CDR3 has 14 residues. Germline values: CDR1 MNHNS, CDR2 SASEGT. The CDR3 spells CASSDNSGANVLTF. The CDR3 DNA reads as TGTGCCAGCAGTGACAACTCTGGGGCCAACGTCCTGACTTTC.

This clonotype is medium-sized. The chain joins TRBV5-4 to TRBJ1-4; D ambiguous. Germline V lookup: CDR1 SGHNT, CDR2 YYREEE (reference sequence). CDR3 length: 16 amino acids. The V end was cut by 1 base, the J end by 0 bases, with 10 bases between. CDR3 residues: CASSLNGGATNEKLFF. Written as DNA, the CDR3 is TGTGCCAGCAGCTTGAACGGAGGTGCAACTAATGAAAAACTGTTTTTT.

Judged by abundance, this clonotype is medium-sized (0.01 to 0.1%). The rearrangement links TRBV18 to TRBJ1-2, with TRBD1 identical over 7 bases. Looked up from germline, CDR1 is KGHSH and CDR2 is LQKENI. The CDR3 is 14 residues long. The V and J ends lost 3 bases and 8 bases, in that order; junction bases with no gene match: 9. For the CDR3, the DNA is TGTGCCAGCTCACCCGGGGAGGGGGCACGAGGCTACACCTTC. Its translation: CASSPGEGARGYTF.

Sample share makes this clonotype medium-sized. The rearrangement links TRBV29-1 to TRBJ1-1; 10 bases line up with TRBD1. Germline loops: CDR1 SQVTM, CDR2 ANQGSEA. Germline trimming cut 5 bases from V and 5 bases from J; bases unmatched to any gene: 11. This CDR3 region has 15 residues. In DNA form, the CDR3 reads TGCAGCGTTTTCAGTCTTTGGACAGGGGGAACTGAAGCTTTCTTT. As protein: CSVFSLWTGGTEAFF.

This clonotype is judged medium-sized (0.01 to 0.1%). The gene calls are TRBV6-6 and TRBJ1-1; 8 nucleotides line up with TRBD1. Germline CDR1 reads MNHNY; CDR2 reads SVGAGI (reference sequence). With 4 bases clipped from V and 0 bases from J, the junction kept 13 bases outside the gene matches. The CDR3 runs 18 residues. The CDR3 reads CASSLVLRTGILNTEAFF. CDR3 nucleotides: TGTGCCAGCAGTTTGGTGCTGAGGACAGGGATTCTGAACACTGAAGCTTTCTTT.

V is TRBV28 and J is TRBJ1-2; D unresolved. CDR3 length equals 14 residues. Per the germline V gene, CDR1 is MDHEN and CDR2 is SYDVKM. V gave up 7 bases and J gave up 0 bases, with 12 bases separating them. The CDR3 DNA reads TGTGCCAGCAAAGCCCCGGGGACTAACTATGGCTACACCTTC. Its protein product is CASKAPGTNYGYTF.

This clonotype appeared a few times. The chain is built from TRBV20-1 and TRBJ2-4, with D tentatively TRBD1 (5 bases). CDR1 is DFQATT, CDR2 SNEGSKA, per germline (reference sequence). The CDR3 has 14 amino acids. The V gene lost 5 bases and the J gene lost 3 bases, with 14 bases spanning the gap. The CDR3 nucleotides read TGCAGTGCTGATCAGGGATACGACAAAAACATTCAGTACTTC. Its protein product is CSADQGYDKNIQYF.

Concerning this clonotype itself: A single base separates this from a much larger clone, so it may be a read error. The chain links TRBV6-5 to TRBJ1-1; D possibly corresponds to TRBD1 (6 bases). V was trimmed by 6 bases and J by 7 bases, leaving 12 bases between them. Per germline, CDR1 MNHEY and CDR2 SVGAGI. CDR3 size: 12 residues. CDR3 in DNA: TGTGCCAGCAGGCGGGGGGCGCATGAAGCTTTCTTT. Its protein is CASRRGAHEAFF.

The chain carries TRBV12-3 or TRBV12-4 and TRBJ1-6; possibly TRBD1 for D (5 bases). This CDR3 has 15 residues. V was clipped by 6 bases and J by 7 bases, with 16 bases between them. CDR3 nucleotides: TGTGCCAGCAGGCCGACAGCCAGCCTGAATTCACCCCTCCACTTT. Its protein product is CASRPTASLNSPLHF.

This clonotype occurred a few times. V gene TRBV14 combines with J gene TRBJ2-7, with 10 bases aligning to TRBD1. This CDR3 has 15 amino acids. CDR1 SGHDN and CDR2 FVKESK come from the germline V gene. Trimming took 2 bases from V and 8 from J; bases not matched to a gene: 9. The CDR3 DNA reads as TGTGCCAGCAGCCAACTCGACAGGGGGCAAAGTAAGCAGTACTTC. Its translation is CASSQLDRGQSKQYF.

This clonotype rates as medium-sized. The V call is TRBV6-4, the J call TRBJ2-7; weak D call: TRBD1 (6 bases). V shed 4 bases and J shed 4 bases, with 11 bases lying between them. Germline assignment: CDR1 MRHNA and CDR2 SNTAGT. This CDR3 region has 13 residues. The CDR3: CASSVGRGYEQYF. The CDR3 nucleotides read TGTGCCAGCAGTGTGGGCAGGGGATACGAGCAGTACTTC.

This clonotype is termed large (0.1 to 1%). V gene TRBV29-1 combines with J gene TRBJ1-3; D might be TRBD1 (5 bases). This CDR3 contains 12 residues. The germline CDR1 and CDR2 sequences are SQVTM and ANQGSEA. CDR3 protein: CCDRASGNTIYF. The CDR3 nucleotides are TGCTGTGACAGAGCCTCTGGAAACACCATATATTTT.

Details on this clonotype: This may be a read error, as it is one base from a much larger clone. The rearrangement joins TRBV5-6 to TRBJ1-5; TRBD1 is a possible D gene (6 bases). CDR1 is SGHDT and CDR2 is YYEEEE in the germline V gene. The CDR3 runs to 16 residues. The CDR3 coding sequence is TGTGCCAGCAGCTTGGCCGGGGGGCAGGGCAATCAGCACCAGCATTTT. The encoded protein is CASSLAGGQGNQHQHF.

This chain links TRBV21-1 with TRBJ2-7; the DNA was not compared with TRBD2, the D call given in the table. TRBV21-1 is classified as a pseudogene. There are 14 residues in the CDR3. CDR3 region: CASSKGTSAYEQYF. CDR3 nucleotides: TGTGCCAGCAGCAAAGGGACTAGCGCCTACGAGCAGTACTTC.

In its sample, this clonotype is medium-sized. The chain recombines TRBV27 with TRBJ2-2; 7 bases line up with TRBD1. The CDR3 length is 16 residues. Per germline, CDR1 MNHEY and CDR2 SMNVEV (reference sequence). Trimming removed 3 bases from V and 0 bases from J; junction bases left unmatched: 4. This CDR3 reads CASSFTGTANTGELFF. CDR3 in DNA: TGTGCCAGCAGTTTCACCGGGACAGCGAACACCGGGGAGCTGTTTTTT.

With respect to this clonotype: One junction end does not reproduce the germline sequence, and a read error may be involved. The CDR3 sequence is CASSPDRDTEAFF. CDR3 coding DNA: TGCGCCAGCAGCCCGGACAGAGACACTGAAGCTTTCTTT. The gene calls are TRBV6-5 and TRBJ1-1; tentatively, D is TRBD1 (6 bases). The CDR3 spans 13 residues. The germline gives CDR1 MNHEY, CDR2 SVGAGI.

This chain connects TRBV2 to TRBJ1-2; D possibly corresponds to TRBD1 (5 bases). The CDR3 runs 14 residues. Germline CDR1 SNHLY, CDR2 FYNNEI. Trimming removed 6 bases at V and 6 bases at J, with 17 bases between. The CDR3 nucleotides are TGTGCCAGCAGCGGGGACCTACGCGGGGATGGCTACACCTTC. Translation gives CASSGDLRGDGYTF.

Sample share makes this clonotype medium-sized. CDR3 nucleotides: TGTGCCAGTAGTACAACAGGGTCGGGGGCCTACAATGAGCAGTTCTTC. As protein: CASSTTGSGAYNEQFF. The V gene is TRBV19, the J gene TRBJ2-1; D tentatively fits TRBD1 or TRBD2 (6 bases each). V was trimmed by 4 bases and J by 2 bases, leaving 15 bases between them. Germline V gene sequence: CDR1 LNHDA, CDR2 SQIVND (reference sequence). CDR3 length equals 16 residues. Full variable domain (remainder filled in from reference TRBV19 and TRBJ2-1): DGGITQSPKYLFRKEGQNVTLSCEQNLNHDAMYWYRQDPGQGLRLIYYSQIVNDFQKGDIAEGYSVSREKKESFPLTVTSAQKNPTAFYLCASSTTGSGAYNEQFFGPGTRLTVL.